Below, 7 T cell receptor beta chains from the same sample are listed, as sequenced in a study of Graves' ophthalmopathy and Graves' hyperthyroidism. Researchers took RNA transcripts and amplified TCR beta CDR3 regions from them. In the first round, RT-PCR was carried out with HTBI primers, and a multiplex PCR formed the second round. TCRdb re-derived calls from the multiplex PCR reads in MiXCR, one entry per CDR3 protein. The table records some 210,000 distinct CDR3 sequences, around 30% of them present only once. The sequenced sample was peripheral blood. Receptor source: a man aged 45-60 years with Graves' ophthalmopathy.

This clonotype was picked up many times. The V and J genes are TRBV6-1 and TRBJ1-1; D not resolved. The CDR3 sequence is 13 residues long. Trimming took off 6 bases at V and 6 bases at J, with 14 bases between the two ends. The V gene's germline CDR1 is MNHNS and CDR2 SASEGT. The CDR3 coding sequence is TGTGCCAGCAGGAAAACATCTCCCGCTGAAGCTTTCTTT. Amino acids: CASRKTSPAEAFF.

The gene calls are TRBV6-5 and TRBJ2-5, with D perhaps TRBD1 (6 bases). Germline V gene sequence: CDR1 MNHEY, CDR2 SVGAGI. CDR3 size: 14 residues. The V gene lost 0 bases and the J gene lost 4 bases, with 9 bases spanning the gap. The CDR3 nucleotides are TGTGCCAGCAGTTACTCGCAGGGGATAGAGACCCAGTACTTC. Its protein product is CASSYSQGIETQYF.

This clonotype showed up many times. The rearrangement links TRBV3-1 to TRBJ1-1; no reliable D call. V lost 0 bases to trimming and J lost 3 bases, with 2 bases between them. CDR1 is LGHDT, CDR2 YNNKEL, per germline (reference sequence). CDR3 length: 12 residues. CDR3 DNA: TGTGCCAGCAGCCAAGAGTACACTGAAGCTTTCTTT. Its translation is CASSQEYTEAFF.

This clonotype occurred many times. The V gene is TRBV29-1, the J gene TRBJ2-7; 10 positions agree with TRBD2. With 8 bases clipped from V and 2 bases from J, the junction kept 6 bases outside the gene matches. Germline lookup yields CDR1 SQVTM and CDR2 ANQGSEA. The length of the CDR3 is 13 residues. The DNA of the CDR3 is TGCAGCACACGTAGCGGGAGGACCTACGAGCAGTACTTC. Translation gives CSTRSGRTYEQYF.

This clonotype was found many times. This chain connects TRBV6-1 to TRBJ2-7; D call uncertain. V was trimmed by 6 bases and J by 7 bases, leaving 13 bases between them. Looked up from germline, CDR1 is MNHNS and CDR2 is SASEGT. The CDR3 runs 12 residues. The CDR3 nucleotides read TGTGCCAGCAGAGATGGACCCGGTGAGCAGTACTTC. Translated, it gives CASRDGPGEQYF.

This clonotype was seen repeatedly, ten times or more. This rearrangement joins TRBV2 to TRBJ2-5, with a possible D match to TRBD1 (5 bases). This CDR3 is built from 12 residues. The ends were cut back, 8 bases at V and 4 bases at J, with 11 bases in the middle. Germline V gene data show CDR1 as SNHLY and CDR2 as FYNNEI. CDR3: CASGREGETQYF. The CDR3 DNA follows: TGTGCCAGCGGCAGGGAAGGAGAGACCCAGTACTTC. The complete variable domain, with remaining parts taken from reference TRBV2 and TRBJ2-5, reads EPEVTQTPSHQVTQMGQEVILRCVPISNHLYFYWYRQILGQKVEFLVSFYNNEISEKSEIFDDQFSVERPDGSNFTLKIRSTKLEDSAMYFCASGREGETQYFGPGTRLLVL.

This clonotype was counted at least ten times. The CDR3 DNA follows: TGTGCCAGCAGTTATACAGGCTATACCTACGAGCAGTACTTC. Its protein is CASSYTGYTYEQYF. The chain uses TRBV6-2 or TRBV6-3 and TRBJ2-7; D may be TRBD1 (5 bases). V lost 3 bases and J lost 2, with 11 bases in between. CDR1 is MNHEY and CDR2 is SVGEGT in the germline V gene. The CDR3 has 14 residues.